A selection of T cell receptor beta chains follows, all from one sample in a study of blood T cells in healthy people across ages. From the 5' RACE reads, TCRdb called clonotypes with MiXCR, one entry per CDR3 protein. The table shows 910,000 or so distinct CDR3 sequences, with just over 50% occurring only once. Sequencing was performed on blood. Source of these receptors: a woman aged 60-70 years in good health. Each CDR3 is given with its conserved first and last residue. D genes are given only for firm matches. The size of a clone is reported for some rows only, either as once, few or many, or as a class for expanded clones.

TRBV10-3	NA	TRBJ1-5	16	NA	TGTGCCATCAGTGAGGGGACGGTGAATAGCAATCAGCCCCAGCATTTT	CAISEGTVNSNQPQHF
TRBV6-5	TRBD2	TRBJ2-5	16	NA	TGTGCCAGCAGTTACCGGACTAGCGGGAGGTCGGAGACCCAGTACTTC	CASSYRTSGRSETQYF
TRBV11-1	TRBD2	TRBJ2-3	15	NA	TGTGCCAGCAGCCCCCAGACTAGCGTTCCAGATACGCAGTATTTT	CASSPQTSVPDTQYF
TRBV24-1	TRBD1	TRBJ2-5	19	NA	TGTGCCACCAGTGATTTGCAAAGGGGACAGGGGCGGTTGGCGGAGACCCAGTACTTC	CATSDLQRGQGRLAETQYF
TRBV20-1	NA	TRBJ2-7	14	NA	TGCAGTGCTAGGAGCTTCGGTTGGTCCTACGAGCAGTACTTC	CSARSFGWSYEQYF
TRBV27	NA	TRBJ1-1	15	NA	TGTGCCAGCAGTTTATCGGAGCAGGGTAGGACTGAAGCTTTCTTT	CASSLSEQGRTEAFF
TRBV18	NA	TRBJ1-5	15	NA	TGTGCCAGCTCACCCCCCGGGACAAGGAATCAGCCCCAGCATTTT	CASSPPGTRNQPQHF
TRBV3-1	NA	TRBJ2-1	12	NA	TGTGCCAGCAGCCTCTCCCAAGGTGAGCAGTTCTTC	CASSLSQGEQFF
TRBV14	NA	TRBJ2-1	18	NA	TGTGCCAGCAGCCAAGATAAAGTTGGTTCTTTAAGTAGCAATGAGCAGTTCTTC	CASSQDKVGSLSSNEQFF
TRBV12-3/TRBV12-4	NA	TRBJ2-7	12	once	TGTGTCAGCAGTTTAGGGTACTACGAGCAGTACTTC	CVSSLGYYEQYF
TRBV29-1	NA	TRBJ2-7	11	NA	TGCAGCGTGGTAGGACGATACGAGCAGTACTTC	CSVVGRYEQYF
TRBV20-1	TRBD1	TRBJ2-7	14	few	TGCAGCCCAGAAAATCAGGGGGCCTTCTACGAGCAGTACTTC	CSPENQGAFYEQYF
TRBV27	TRBD2	TRBJ2-5	15	few	TGTGCCAGCAGCTGGACTAGCGGGAGTCAAGAGACCCAGTACTTC	CASSWTSGSQETQYF
TRBV6-5	NA	TRBJ2-5	13	NA	TGTGCCAGCAGGGCAGGGTCAGCGGAGACCCAGTACTTC	CASRAGSAETQYF
TRBV12-3/TRBV12-4	NA	TRBJ2-3	15	few	TGTGCCAGCGCCGAGGGGTCGATTAGCACAGATACGCAGTATTTT	CASAEGSISTDTQYF
TRBV5-6	TRBD2	TRBJ2-5	13	NA	TGTGCCACCAAAGCCACGGGGAGGGGGACCCAGTACTTC	CATKATGRGTQYF
TRBV28	TRBD2	TRBJ2-7	15	NA	TGTGCCAGTATGGGACTAGCGGGAGACCTCTACGAGCAGTACTTC	CASMGLAGDLYEQYF
TRBV29-1	NA	TRBJ1-2	12	NA	TGCAGCGTTGGGGGCAGGGCGGACGGCTACACCTTC	CSVGGRADGYTF
TRBV11-1	TRBD1	TRBJ2-1	16	NA	TGTGCCAGCAGCTTACCCGGGGACAGGGTCTACAATGAGCAGTTCTTC	CASSLPGDRVYNEQFF
TRBV4-1	TRBD2	TRBJ2-7	18	NA	TGCGCCAGCAGCCAAGGGACTAGCGGGAGAATTTGGTCCTACGAGCAGTACTTC	CASSQGTSGRIWSYEQYF
TRBV15	NA	TRBJ1-1	15	NA	TGTGCCACCAGGCCGAAACGGGGCACGAACACTGAAGCTTTCTTT	CATRPKRGTNTEAFF
TRBV9	NA	TRBJ2-7	14	NA	TGTGCCAGCGGACAGCACCAGTCCTCCTACGAGCAGTACTTC	CASGQHQSSYEQYF
TRBV4-1	TRBD2	TRBJ2-7	16	NA	TGCGCCAGCAGCCCCCTTGGGCTAGCGGGAGTCAACGAGCGGTACTTC	CASSPLGLAGVNERYF
TRBV2	NA	TRBJ1-2	13	NA	TGTGCCAGCAGTGACGTCAGGGGCTATGGCTACACCTTC	CASSDVRGYGYTF
TRBV3-1	TRBD1	TRBJ2-7	17	few	TGTGCCAGCAGTCGCGGGACAGGGGGGAGCCGAAGATACGAGCAGTACTTC	CASSRGTGGSRRYEQYF
TRBV6-2/TRBV6-3	NA	TRBJ2-1	23	NA	TGTGCCAGCAGCTCTCCCGGGGGACGAGAGAGATTTCCCCCAACTAGCTCCTACAATGAGCAGTTCTTC	CASSSPGGRERFPPTSSYNEQFF
TRBV20-1	TRBD1	TRBJ2-7	14	NA	TGCAGTGCTAGAGATAGGCGGACAGGGGTCGAGCAGTACTTC	CSARDRRTGVEQYF
TRBV27	TRBD1	TRBJ2-5	10	few	TGTGCCAGCAGCCGACAGGGGGAGTACTTC	CASSRQGEYF
TRBV9	NA	TRBJ2-3	13	NA	TGTGCCAGCAGCGTACGGCCTCTAGATACGCAGTATTTT	CASSVRPLDTQYF
TRBV20-1	NA	TRBJ1-1	13	NA	TGCAGTGCTAGGGGCCGATTGGAGATTGAAGCTTTCTTT	CSARGRLEIEAFF
TRBV10-3	NA	TRBJ2-5	16	few	TGTGCCATCCAAGACGGGCTAAGGGCCGGCCAAGAGACCCAGTACTTC	CAIQDGLRAGQETQYF
TRBV30	NA	TRBJ1-3	16	once	TGTGCCTGGGCTAGGGGACCGCCGAGCTCTGGAAACACCATATATTTT	CAWARGPPSSGNTIYF
TRBV20-1	TRBD2	TRBJ2-1	13	NA	TGCAGTGCGAAGGCGGGAGGCCACAATGAGCAGTTCTTC	CSAKAGGHNEQFF